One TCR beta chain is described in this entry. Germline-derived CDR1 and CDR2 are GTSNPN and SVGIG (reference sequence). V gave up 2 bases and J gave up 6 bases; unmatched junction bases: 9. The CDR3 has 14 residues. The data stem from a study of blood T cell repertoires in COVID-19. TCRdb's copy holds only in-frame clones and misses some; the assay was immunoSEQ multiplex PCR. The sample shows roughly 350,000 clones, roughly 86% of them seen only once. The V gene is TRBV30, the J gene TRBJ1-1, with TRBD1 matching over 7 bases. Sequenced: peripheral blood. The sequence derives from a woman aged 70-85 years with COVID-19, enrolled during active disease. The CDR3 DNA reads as TGTGCCTGGAGTCTACAGGGGCCCCCAGCTGAAGCTTTCTTT. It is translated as CAWSLQGPPAEAFF.